This TCR beta chain was sequenced in a study of T cell responses to AZD1222 COVID-19 vaccine. As concerns this clone: Its antigen is as yet unknown.

The assay was immunoSEQ multiplex PCR, and TCRdb's table has in-frame clones only and misses some. The sample records around 140,000 clones, 91% being singletons. Findings and limits, study-wide: Receipt of two AZD1222 doses was followed by a rise in Spike-specific TCR breadth and depth.

CDR3 size: 18 residues. Per the germline V gene, CDR1 is SSHAT and CDR2 is FNYEAQ (reference sequence). J gave up 2 bases and V 4 bases, and 12 bases lay outside the gene matches. This rearrangement joins TRBV7-7 to TRBJ2-2, with 8 bases identical to TRBD2. The clonotype comes from an adult in good health. The specimen was peripheral blood, collected on day 0 of AZD1222 vaccination. Written as DNA, the CDR3 is TGTGCCAGCAGCTCCCGTATGGCGGGGGGCCAAAACACCGGGGAGCTGTTTTTT. Protein: CASSSRMAGGQNTGELFF.